This T cell receptor (beta chain) is drawn from a study of blood T cell repertoires in COVID-19. Only in-frame clones appear in the TCRdb table, and some are missing; sequencing was by immunoSEQ multiplex PCR. The profile shows approximately 150,000 clones, 84% of them singletons. Participant ages covered about 18 to 89 years across approximately 25 US areas. The V gene's germline CDR1 is SGHKS and CDR2 YYEKEE (reference sequence). The V end was cut by 2 bases, the J end by 7 bases, with 13 bases between. The CDR3 is 13 residues long. The chain carries TRBV5-5 and TRBJ2-7; possible D gene TRBD2, 5 bases. This TCR came from a woman aged 45 to 65 who had recovered from COVID-19. Sequences were obtained from PBMCs or T cells enriched from blood (not recorded which). The CDR3 loop is CASSFGPSGEQYF. CDR3 coding DNA: TGTGCCAGCAGCTTCGGGCCTTCGGGAGAGCAGTACTTC.